This T cell receptor beta chain was profiled in a study of T cell changes during pregnancy in multiple sclerosis. V was clipped by 0 bases and J by 1 base; unmatched bases: 2. Looked up from germline, CDR1 is SGDLS and CDR2 is YYNGEE. The CDR3 extends over 15 amino acids. The data were produced by immunoSEQ multiplex PCR, yet TCRdb's version contains in-frame clones alone and is incomplete. Of around 31,000 clones listed, about nine tenths are singletons. The sequencing used CD8+ T cells from peripheral blood mononuclear cells, collected in the second trimester of pregnancy. The TCR comes from a female donor with multiple sclerosis, enrolled in a pregnancy study. V usage is TRBV9 and J usage is TRBJ2-7; the match to TRBD2 covers 9 bases. This chain's CDR3 is CASSVAAGGSYEQYF. CDR3 DNA: TGTGCCAGCAGCGTAGCGGCGGGAGGGTCCTACGAGCAGTACTTC. The variable domain in full, completed from reference TRBV9 and TRBJ2-7, reads DSGVTQTPKHLITATGQRVTLRCSPRSGDLSVYWYQQSLDQGLQFLIQYYNGEERAKGNILERFSAQQFPDLHSELNLSSLELGDSALYFCASSVAAGGSYEQYFGPGTRLTVT.